One sample yielded the 3 T cell receptor beta chains listed below, sequenced in a study of T cell responses to AZD1222 COVID-19 vaccine. Measured with immunoSEQ multiplex PCR; TCRdb has only the in-frame clones, and not every one. The sample consists of some 140,000 clones, 92% of them appearing once. Sequencing used peripheral blood, obtained on day 0 of AZD1222 vaccination. These TCRs come from an adult in good health.

The count of this clone is one. The V gene is TRBV14, the J gene TRBJ2-3; D remains unclear. Germline values: CDR1 SGHDN, CDR2 FVKESK. V lost 0 bases, J lost 14 bases, and 12 bases lay in between. There are 12 residues in the CDR3. CDR3 nucleotide sequence: TGTGCCAGCAGCCAAGATCTTGCAGTTCCGTATTTT. This gives the protein CASSQDLAVPYF.

V and J are TRBV18 and TRBJ1-2; D is perhaps TRBD1 (5 bases). V gave up 0 bases and J gave up 5 bases, with 13 bases separating them. The germline V gene encodes CDR1 KGHSH and CDR2 LQKENI. This CDR3 is 15 amino acids long. The CDR3 DNA reads as TGTGCCAGCTCACCACCGGAGGGGTCAGGGTATGGCTACACCTTC. Encoded protein: CASSPPEGSGYGYTF.

The chain joins TRBV30 to TRBJ2-3; D is unclear. This CDR3 contains 15 residues. In germline, CDR1 is GTSNPN, CDR2 SVGIG (reference sequence). Trimming shortened V by 1 base and J by 0 bases, and 11 bases separated the two germline ends. This chain's CDR3 is CAWSARRTSTDTQYF. Written as DNA, the CDR3 is TGTGCCTGGAGTGCCAGGCGTACTAGCACAGATACGCAGTATTTT.